This entry describes one T cell receptor beta chain. At least ten counts were recorded for this clonotype. The antigen it recognizes is unknown. No base-level quality is on record; no much larger clone is a single base apart. Including the terminal cysteine and phenylalanine, the CDR3 comprises 16 residues. The CDR3 DNA has 48 bases and is translated from base 1. CDR1 and CDR2 are read off the germline V gene as SGHTA and FQGNSA. V trim: 1 base; J trim: 4 bases; unmatched bases: 7. The source of the sample is a study of CD8 T cells in ankylosing spondylitis (dated 2017 in TCRdb). Some background on the complete study: The study set out to find disease-linked TCR variants by profiling T cell receptor beta repertoires in ankylosing spondylitis patients and healthy donors. Peripheral blood samples were taken, and synovial fluid was additionally collected from ankylosing spondylitis patients. In total, the full study cohort was made up of about 99 healthy donors and 25 ankylosing spondylitis patients.

Study-level results and caveats: The disease-linked clones showed a CD8+ phenotype and occurred at relatively low frequencies in peripheral blood. The disease-linked clones were reported as significantly enriched in matched synovial fluid samples from ankylosing spondylitis patients. Some of the motif variants had been reported before in the synovial fluid and blood of reactive arthritis patients, a finding that suggests common disease-initiation mechanisms. A TCR beta motif of several highly homologous amino acid variants appeared characteristic of blood from ankylosing spondylitis patients.

The sequencer listed for this sample is Illumina HiSeq 2500. Quantitative 5'-RACE with molecular barcodes was the method used to prepare the TCR beta libraries. Concerning the study's data processing: A new computational method, built on a probabilistic model of VDJ rearrangement, was used to identify disease-linked TCR variants. TCRdb trimmed the raw reads at Q25, called clones with MiXCR and kept productive beta chains. Every entry covers one CDR3 protein and lists the most common genes and DNA from its rows. The V and J calls, along with clone size, are taken from TCRdb and not from the paper's own processing. A total of 500,000 or so distinct CDR3 sequences appear in this sample, roughly 5% of them only once. The top ten clonotypes cover roughly 3.2% of the sample.

This clonotype was obtained from a male donor with ankylosing spondylitis. The chain is assembled from TRBV7-2 and TRBJ2-1, with 7 junctional bases fitting TRBD2. The sample taken for sequencing was blood, either unsorted or a sorted T cell fraction (not recorded which). CDR3 reads: CASSLVAGVGYNEQFF. The DNA reads as follows: TGTGCCAGCAGCTTAGTCGCGGGAGTAGGGTACAATGAGCAGTTCTTC.